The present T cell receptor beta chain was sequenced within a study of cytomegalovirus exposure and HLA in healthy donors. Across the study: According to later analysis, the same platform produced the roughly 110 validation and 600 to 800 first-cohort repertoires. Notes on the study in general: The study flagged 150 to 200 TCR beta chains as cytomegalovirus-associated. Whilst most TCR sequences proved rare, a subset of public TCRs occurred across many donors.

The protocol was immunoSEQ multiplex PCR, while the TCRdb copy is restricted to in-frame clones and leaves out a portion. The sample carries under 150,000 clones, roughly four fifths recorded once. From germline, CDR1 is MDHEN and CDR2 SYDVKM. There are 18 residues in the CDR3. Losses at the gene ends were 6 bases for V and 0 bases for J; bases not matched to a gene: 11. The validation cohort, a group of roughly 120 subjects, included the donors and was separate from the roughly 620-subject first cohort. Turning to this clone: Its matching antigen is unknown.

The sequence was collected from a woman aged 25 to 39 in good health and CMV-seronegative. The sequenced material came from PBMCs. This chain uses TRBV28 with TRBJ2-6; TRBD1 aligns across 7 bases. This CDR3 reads CASRTYRDRISGANVLTF. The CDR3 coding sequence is TGTGCCAGCAGAACGTATCGGGACAGAATCTCTGGGGCCAACGTCCTGACTTTC.